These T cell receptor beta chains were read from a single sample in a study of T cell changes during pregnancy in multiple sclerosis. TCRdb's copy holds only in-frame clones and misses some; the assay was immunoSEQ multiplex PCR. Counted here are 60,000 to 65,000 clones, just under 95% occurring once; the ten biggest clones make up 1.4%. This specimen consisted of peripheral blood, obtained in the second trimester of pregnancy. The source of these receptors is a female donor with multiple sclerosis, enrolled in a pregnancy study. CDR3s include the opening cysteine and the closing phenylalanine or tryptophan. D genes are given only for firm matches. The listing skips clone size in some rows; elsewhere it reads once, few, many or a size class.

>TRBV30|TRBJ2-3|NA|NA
CAWSKLADYTDTQYF
TGTGCCTGGAGTAAGTTAGCGGACTACACAGATACGCAGTATTTT
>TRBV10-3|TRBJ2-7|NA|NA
CAISDLAWEQYF
TGTGCCATCAGTGACCTAGCGTGGGAGCAGTACTTC
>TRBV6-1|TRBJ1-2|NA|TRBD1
CASSEGAGGFYGYTF
TGTGCCAGCAGTGAAGGGGCAGGGGGGTTCTATGGCTACACCTTC
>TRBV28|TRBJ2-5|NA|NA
CASSPTGLQETQYF
TGTGCCAGCAGCCCAACAGGTCTCCAAGAGACCCAGTACTTC
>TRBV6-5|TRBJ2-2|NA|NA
CASSYGVAAGELFF
TGTGCCAGCAGTTACGGGGTAGCGGCCGGGGAGCTGTTTTTT
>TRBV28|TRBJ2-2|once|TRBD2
CASSSPGTSGSTGELFF
TGTGCCAGCAGTTCCCCAGGGACTAGCGGGAGCACCGGGGAGCTGTTTTTT
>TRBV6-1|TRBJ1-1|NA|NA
CASSEAGHLNTEAFF
TGTGCCAGCAGTGAAGCTGGACACCTAAACACTGAAGCTTTCTTT
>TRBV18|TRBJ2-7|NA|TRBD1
CASSPGTAFHEQYF
TGTGCCAGCTCACCCGGGACAGCTTTCCACGAGCAGTACTTC
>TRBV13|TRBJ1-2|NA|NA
CASSQDRDYGYTF
TGTGCCAGCAGCCAAGACCGGGACTATGGCTACACCTTC
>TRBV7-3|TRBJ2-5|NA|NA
CASSSGGPQETQYF
TGTGCCAGCAGCTCCGGAGGTCCTCAAGAGACCCAGTACTTC
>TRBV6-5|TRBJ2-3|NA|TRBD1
CASSVTGGGPDTQYF
TGTGCCAGCAGTGTAACAGGGGGTGGCCCAGATACGCAGTATTTT
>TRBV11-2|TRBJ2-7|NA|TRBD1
CASAAVQGVRREQYF
TGTGCCAGCGCAGCGGTTCAGGGGGTCAGGAGGGAGCAGTACTTC
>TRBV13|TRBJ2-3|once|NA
CASSLHRGAADTQYF
TGTGCCAGCAGCTTACATCGCGGAGCGGCAGATACGCAGTATTTT
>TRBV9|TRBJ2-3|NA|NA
CASSVVWEITDTQYF
TGTGCCAGCAGCGTAGTGTGGGAGATCACAGATACGCAGTATTTT
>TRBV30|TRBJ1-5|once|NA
CAWSVSGRGQPQHF
TGTGCCTGGAGTGTCTCGGGCCGCGGGCAGCCCCAGCATTTT
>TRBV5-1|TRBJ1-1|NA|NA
CASSFFTDTEAFF
TGCGCCAGCAGCTTCTTCACGGACACTGAAGCTTTCTTT
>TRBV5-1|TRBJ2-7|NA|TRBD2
CASSFSGGSSYEQYF
TGCGCCAGCAGCTTTAGCGGGGGGAGCTCCTACGAGCAGTACTTC
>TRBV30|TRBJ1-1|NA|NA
CAWRVDTGHRNTEAFF
TGTGCCTGGAGGGTTGATACGGGACACCGGAACACTGAAGCTTTCTTT
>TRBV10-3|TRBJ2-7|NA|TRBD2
CAISAPGASGNYEQYF
TGTGCCATCAGTGCACCTGGGGCTAGCGGGAACTACGAGCAGTACTTC